This T cell receptor beta chain was recovered during a study of read filtering for tumor transcriptome and immune sequencing. About the study: By R-ISS, stages I, II and III held around 8, 15 and 7 patients. RNA-seq yielded only roughly 85 to 1,400 TCR reads, IR-seq about 3.5 to 10.27 million. Transcriptome libraries were built from DNase-treated RNA.

Trimming removed 1 base from V and 5 bases from J, with 8 bases in between. The CDR3 sequence is 13 residues long. From germline, CDR1 is SGHVS and CDR2 FQNEAQ. Findings and caveats of the study: In IR-seq, single-read clonotypes were roughly 80% of clonotypes but approximately 3.2% of reads.

In the case of this clonotype: Its target is not known.

The library was built from around 380 ng RNA with molecular barcoded adaptors for alpha/delta and beta/gamma chains. TCRdb recomputed calls from the reads with MiXCR, one row per CDR3 protein. The profile shows roughly 46,000 distinct CDR3 sequences, approximately 12% of them singletons. Sequenced sample: a population of CD138-negative cells sorted from bone marrow. The source is a donor at least 40 years old with multiple myeloma. The rearrangement links TRBV7-8 to TRBJ2-5; D unresolved. The CDR3 coding sequence is TGTGCCAGCAGCTTAGTAGGGATGGAGACCCAGTACTTC. Translated: CASSLVGMETQYF.